What follows are 2 T cell receptor beta chains derived from one specimen sequenced in a study of regulatory dendritic cells for organ transplantation. Profiled with immunoSEQ multiplex PCR; TCRdb holds only in-frame clones, not every one. The sample has some 35,000 clones; 85% to 90% are singletons. Sequencing input: naive CD4+ T cells from blood. Subset defined: CD45RA+ naive T cells. The origin of the receptors is a human donor in good health.

V and J are TRBV19 and TRBJ2-3; D is ambiguous. V dropped 3 bases and J dropped 2 bases, with 0 bases sitting between them. The germline CDR1 and CDR2 sequences are LNHDA and SQIVND (reference sequence). The CDR3 spans 11 residues. The CDR3 here is CASSITDTQYF. CDR3 DNA: TGTGCCAGTAGTATCACAGATACGCAGTATTTT.

This chain connects TRBV4-3 to TRBJ2-3, with 8 bases fitting TRBD2. There are 17 residues in the CDR3. The junction had 12 bases not matched to a gene; V was cut back by 3 bases and J by 4 bases. Germline V gene lookup returns CDR1 LGHNA and CDR2 YSLEER. The DNA of the CDR3 is TGCGCCAGCAGCCAGGCCCAGAGCGGGAGTATCCCAGATACGCAGTATTTT. Residues: CASSQAQSGSIPDTQYF.